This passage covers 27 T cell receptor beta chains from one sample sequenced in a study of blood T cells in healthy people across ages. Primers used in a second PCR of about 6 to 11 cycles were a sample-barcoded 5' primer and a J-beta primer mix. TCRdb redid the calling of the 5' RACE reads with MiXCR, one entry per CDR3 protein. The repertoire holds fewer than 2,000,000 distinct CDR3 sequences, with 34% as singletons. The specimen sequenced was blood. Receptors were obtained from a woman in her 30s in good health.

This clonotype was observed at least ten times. CDR3 in amino acids: CSARTSGGTDTQYF. The CDR3 nucleotides read TGCAGTGCTAGGACTAGCGGGGGCACAGATACGCAGTATTTT. V and J are TRBV20-1 and TRBJ2-3; TRBD2 matches at 11 bases. The CDR3 sequence is 14 residues long. The V and J ends lost 3 bases and 1 base, in that order; junction bases with no gene match: 0. Germline CDR1 is DFQATT and CDR2 is SNEGSKA (reference sequence).

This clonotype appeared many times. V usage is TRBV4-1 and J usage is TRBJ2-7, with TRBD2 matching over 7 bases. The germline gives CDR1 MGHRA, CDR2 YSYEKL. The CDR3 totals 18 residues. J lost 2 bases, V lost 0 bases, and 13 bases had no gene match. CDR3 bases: TGCGCCAGCAGCCAAGATCCCCTAGCGGTGAGCGCGACCTACGAGCAGTACTTC. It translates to CASSQDPLAVSATYEQYF.

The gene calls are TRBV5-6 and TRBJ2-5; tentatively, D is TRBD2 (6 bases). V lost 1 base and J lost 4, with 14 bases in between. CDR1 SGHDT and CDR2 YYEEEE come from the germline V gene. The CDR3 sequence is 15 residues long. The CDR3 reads CASSLSPRGGETQYF. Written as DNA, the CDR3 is TGTGCCAGCAGCTTGAGTCCTCGGGGAGGAGAGACCCAGTACTTC.

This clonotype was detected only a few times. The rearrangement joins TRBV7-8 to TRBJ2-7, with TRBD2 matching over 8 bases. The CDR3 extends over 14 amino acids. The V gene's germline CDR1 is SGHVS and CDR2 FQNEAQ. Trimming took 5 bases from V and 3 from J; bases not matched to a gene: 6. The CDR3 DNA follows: TGTGCCAGCAGCCGACTAGCGCTCGACTACGAGCAGTACTTC. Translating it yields CASSRLALDYEQYF.

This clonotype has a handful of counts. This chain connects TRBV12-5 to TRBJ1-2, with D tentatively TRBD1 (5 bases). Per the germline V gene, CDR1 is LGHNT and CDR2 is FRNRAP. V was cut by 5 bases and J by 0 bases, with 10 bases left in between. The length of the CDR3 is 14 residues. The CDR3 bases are TGTGCTAGTGGTCGAGACAGAACTAACTATGGCTACACCTTC. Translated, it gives CASGRDRTNYGYTF.

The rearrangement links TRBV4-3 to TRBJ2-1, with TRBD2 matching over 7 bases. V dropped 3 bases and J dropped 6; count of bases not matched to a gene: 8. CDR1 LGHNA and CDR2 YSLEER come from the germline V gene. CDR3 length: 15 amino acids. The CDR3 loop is CASSQDRASGNEQFF. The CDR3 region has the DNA TGCGCCAGCAGCCAGGATAGGGCTAGCGGCAATGAGCAGTTCTTC.

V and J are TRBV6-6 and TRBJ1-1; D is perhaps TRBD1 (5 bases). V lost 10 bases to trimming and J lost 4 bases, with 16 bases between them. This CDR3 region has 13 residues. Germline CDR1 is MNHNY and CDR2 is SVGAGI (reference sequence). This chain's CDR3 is CATQTATGTEAFF. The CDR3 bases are TGTGCCACTCAGACAGCGACGGGCACTGAAGCTTTCTTT.

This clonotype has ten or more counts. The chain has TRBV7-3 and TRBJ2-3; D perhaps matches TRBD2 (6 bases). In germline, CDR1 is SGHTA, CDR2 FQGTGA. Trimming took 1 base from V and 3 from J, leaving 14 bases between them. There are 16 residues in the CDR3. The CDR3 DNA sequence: TGTGCCAGCAGCTTAAGAGGCGGGATGGGGACAGATACGCAGTATTTT. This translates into CASSLRGGMGTDTQYF.

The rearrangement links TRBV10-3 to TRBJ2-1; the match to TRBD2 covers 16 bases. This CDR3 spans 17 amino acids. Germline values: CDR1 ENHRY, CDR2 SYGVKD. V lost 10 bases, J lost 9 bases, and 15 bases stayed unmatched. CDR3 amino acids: CASTPGLAGGSSGEQFF. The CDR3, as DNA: TGTGCCAGTACTCCGGGACTAGCGGGGGGGTCTTCTGGTGAGCAGTTCTTC.

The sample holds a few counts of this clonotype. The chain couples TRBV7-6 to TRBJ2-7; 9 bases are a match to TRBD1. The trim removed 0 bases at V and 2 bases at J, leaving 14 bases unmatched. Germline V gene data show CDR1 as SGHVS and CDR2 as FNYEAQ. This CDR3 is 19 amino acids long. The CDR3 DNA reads TGTGCCAGCAGCTTAGCTGGGACAGGGCCTGAGCGGCCTCCCTACGAGCAGTACTTC. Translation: CASSLAGTGPERPPYEQYF.

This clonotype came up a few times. CDR3 DNA: TGTGCCAGCAGTCCCGGGAGCGGCCCTTGGAATGAGCAGTTCTTC. It codes for CASSPGSGPWNEQFF. The V and J genes are TRBV6-1 and TRBJ2-1, with TRBD2 as a possible D gene (6 bases). Germline V gene sequence: CDR1 MNHNS, CDR2 SASEGT. The CDR3 length is 15 residues. V was clipped by 5 bases and J by 7 bases, with 18 bases between them.

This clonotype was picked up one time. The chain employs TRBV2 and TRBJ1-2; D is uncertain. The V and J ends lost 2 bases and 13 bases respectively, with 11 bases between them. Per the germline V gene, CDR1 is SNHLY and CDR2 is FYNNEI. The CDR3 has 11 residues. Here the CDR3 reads CASSEYQDFTF. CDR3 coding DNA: TGTGCCAGCAGTGAATACCAGGACTTCACCTTC.

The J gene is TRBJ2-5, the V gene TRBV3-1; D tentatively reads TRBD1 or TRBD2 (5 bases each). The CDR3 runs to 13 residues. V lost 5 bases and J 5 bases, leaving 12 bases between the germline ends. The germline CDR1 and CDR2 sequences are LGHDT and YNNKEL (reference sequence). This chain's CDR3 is CASSGTLGETQYF. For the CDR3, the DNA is TGTGCCAGCAGCGGGACCCTCGGGGAGACCCAGTACTTC.

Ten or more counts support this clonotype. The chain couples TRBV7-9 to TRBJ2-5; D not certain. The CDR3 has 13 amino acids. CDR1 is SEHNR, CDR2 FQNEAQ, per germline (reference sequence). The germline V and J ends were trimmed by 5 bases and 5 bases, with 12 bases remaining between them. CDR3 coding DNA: TGTGCCAGCAGCGACGCGTCGAAGGAGACCCAGTACTTC. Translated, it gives CASSDASKETQYF.

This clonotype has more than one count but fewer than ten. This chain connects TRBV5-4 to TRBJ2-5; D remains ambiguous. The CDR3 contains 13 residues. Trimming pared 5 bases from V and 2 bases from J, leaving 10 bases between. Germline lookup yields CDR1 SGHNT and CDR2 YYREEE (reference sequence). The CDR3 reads CASRRLVQETQYF. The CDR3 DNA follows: TGTGCCAGCAGGCGGTTGGTACAAGAGACCCAGTACTTC. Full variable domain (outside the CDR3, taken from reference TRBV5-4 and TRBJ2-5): ETGVTQSPTHLIKTRGQQVTLRCSSQSGHNTVSWYQQALGQGPQFIFQYYREEENGRGNFPPRFSGLQFPNYSSELNVNALELDDSALYLCASRRLVQETQYFGPGTRLLVL.

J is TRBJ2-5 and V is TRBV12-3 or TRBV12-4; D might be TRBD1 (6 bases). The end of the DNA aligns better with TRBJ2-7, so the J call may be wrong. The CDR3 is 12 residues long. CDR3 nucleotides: TGTGCCACTTCAGGGGAACAGAGCGAGCAGTACTTC. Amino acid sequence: CATSGEQSEQYF.

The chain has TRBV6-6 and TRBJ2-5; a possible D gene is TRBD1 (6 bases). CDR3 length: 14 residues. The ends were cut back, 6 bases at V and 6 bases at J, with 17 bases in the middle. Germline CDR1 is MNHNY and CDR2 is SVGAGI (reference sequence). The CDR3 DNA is TGTGCCAGCAGCCTACAGGGTAGTATGCAGACCCAGTACTTC. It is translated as CASSLQGSMQTQYF.

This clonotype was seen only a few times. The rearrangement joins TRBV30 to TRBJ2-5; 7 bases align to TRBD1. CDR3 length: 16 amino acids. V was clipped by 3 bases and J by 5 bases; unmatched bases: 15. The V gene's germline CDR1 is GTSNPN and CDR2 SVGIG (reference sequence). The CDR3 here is CAWSPFGRGFRETQYF. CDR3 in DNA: TGTGCCTGGAGCCCCTTCGGCAGGGGGTTTCGGGAGACCCAGTACTTC. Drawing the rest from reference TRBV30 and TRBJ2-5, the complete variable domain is SQTIHQWPATLVQPVGSPLSLECTVEGTSNPNLYWYRQAAGRGLQLLFYSVGIGQISSEVPQNLSASRPQDRQFILSSKKLLLSDSGFYLCAWSPFGRGFRETQYFGPGTRLLVL.

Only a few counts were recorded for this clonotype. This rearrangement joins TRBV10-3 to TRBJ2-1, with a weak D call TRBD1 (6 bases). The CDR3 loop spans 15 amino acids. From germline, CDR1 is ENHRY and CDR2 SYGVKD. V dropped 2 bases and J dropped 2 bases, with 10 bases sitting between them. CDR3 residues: CAISEAGTPYNEQFF. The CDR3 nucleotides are TGTGCCATCAGTGAGGCCGGGACACCCTACAATGAGCAGTTCTTC.

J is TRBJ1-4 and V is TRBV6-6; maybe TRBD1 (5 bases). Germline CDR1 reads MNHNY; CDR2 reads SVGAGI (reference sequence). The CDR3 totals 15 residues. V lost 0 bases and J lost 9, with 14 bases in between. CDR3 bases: TGTGCCAGCAGTTACTCCAGGGTAGGGTATCAAAAACTGTTTTTT. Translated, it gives CASSYSRVGYQKLFF.

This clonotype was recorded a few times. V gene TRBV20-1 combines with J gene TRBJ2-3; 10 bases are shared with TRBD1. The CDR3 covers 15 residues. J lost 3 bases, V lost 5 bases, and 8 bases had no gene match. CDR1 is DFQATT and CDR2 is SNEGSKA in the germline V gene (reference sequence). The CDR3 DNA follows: TGCAGTGCTTCGTACGACAGGGGGCGAACAGATACGCAGTATTTT. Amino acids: CSASYDRGRTDTQYF.

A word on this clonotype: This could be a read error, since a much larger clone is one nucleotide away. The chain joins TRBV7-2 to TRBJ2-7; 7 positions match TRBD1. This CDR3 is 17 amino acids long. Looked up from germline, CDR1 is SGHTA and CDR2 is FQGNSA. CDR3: CASGGVRGPGASYEQCF. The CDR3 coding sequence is TGTGCCAGCGGGGGTGTGAGGGGGCCCGGGGCCTCCTACGAGCAGTGCTTC. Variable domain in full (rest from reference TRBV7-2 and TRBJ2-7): GAGVSQSPSNKVTEKGKDVELRCDPISGHTALYWYRQSLGQGLEFLIYFQGNSAPDKSGLPSDRFSAERTGGSVSTLTIQRTQQEDSAVYLCASGGVRGPGASYEQCFGPGTRLTVT.

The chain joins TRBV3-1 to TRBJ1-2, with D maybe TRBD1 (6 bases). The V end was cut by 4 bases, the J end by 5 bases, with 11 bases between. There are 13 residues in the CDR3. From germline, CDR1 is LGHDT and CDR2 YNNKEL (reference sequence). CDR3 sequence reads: CASSRTATYGYTF. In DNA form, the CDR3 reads TGTGCCAGCAGCCGGACAGCCACTTATGGCTACACCTTC.

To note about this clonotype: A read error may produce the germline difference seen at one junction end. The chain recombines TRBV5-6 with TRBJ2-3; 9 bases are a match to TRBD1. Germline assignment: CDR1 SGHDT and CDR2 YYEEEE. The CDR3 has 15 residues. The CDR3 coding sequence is TGTGCCAGCAGCTTTACAGGGGGCTCCACAGGTACGCAGTATTTT. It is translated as CASSFTGGSTGTQYF. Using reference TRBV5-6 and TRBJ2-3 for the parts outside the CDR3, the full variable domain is DAGVTQSPTHLIKTRGQQVTLRCSPKSGHDTVSWYQQALGQGPQFIFQYYEEEERQRGNFPDRFSGHQFPNYSSELNVNALLLGDSALYLCASSFTGGSTGTQYFGPGTRLTVL.

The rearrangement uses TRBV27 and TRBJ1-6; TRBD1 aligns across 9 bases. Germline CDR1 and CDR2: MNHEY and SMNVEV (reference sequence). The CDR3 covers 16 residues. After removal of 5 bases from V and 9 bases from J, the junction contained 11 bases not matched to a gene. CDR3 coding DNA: TGTGCCAGCAGTGGGGGTGTGGGGACAGGGATTTCACCCCTCCACTTT. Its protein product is CASSGGVGTGISPLHF.

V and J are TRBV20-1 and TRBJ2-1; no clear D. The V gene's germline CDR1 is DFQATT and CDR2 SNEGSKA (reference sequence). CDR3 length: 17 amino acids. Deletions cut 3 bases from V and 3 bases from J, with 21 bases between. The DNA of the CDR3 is TGCAGTGCTAGCTCCAACGATGGATCGCCCAACTACAATGAGCAGTTCTTC. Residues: CSASSNDGSPNYNEQFF.

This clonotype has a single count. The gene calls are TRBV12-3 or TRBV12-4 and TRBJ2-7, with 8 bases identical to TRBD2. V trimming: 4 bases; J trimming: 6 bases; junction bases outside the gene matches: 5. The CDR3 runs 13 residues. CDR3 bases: TGTGCCAGCAGTTCCGGGACTAGGTCCGAGCAGTACTTC. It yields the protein CASSSGTRSEQYF.